This entry concerns a single T cell receptor beta chain. Expressed TCRB transcripts were sequenced, since all the RNA that had been isolated was reverse transcribed. Repertoires were generated with immunoSEQ multiplex PCR, while TCRdb's copy carries only in-frame clones and drops some. The sample gives 350,000 to 450,000 clones, around 13% of which show up once; roughly 0.036% is in the top ten. This sample was included in a study of beta chain features in type 1 diabetes. CDR1 MNHNY and CDR2 SVGAGI come from the germline V gene (reference sequence). Trimming took off 8 bases at V and 4 bases at J, with 17 bases between the two ends. The CDR3 has 14 amino acids.

The genes are TRBV6-6 and TRBJ1-1; a weak D match, TRBD1 (6 bases). The receptor was derived from a man aged 25 to 40 in good health. The sequenced material came from naive CD4+ T cells from blood. The CDR3 DNA follows: TGTGCCAGCGGCAACAGGGAGAGATCCACTGAAGCTTTCTTT. The encoded protein is CASGNRERSTEAFF.